This TCR beta chain was sequenced during a study of T-cell memory formation after mild COVID-19 (dated by TCRdb to the early 2020s). At the level of the whole study: Most TCR sequence clusters were specific to one of the two donors. Longitudinal TCRalpha and TCRbeta repertoire sequencing tracked T-cell clones expanding and contracting after mild COVID-19 in two donors. The cohort comprised two young, previously healthy adult volunteers, one female and one male.

V is pared back by 8 bases and J by 3 bases, with 13 bases lying between the germline termini. Reading the germline V gene gives CDR1 SNHLY and CDR2 FYNNEI. The CDR3 has 13 amino acids, counting the end cysteine and phenylalanine. Only the CDR3 DNA is retained, 39 bases long and in frame from the first base. General study outcomes and caveats: The second-wave clones that peaked on day 37 were not confirmed to be SARS-CoV-2 specific. The study covered only a couple of mild cases, and larger cohorts including severe cases with pre-infection samples were considered necessary. Some responding clones were detected in pre-infection memory, which suggested that pre-existing cross-reactive memory T cells had joined the SARS-CoV-2 response. Balanced CD4/CD8 phenotypes were observed for clones contracting from day 15 to 85, whereas a bias towards CD4+ was observed for a second wave of clones expanding from day 15 to 37. Contracting CD4+ clones appeared mostly in the CM and EM memory subsets, whereas CD8+ clones were enriched in EMRA.

Sequencing used an Illumina NovaSeq 6000. TCRalpha and TCRbeta cDNA libraries were constructed by 5'RACE with constant-segment primers, with sample barcodes and unique molecular identifiers being introduced. RNA was extracted from every sample with Trizol reagent. The libraries were amplified in two PCR steps, and the second step added a second sample barcode and Illumina TruSeq adapters. Libraries were sequenced on an Illumina NovaSeq with 2 x 150 bp paired-end reads. Regarding the original processing steps: The reads were demultiplexed and collapsed into UMI-guided consensus sequences using migec v1.2.7. Using mixcr v2.1.11, UMI consensuses were aligned to TRA and TRB V and J templates and then assembled into clonotypes. A clonotype was counted as expanded or contracted only when both edgeR and NoisET called the clonotype significant, with the noise models trained on biological replicates. For edgeR calls, the cutoffs were a false discovery rate-adjusted p below 0.01 and a log2 fold-change threshold of 1. As an exploratory analysis of dynamics, max-normalized trajectories of the 1000 most abundant clonotypes were examined with PCA combined with hierarchical clustering. Separately sequenced CD4+ and CD8+ repertoires were used to assign the CD4 or CD8 phenotype of responding clones. The public reads were reanalyzed by TCRdb: fastp trimming at Q25, MiXCR alignment, in-frame beta chains only. Here each entry gathers all rows of one CDR3 protein and keeps the most common genes and DNA. These V and J calls are TCRdb output, not the study's own analysis. In all, the sample holds about 58,000 distinct CDR3 sequences, and 28% of those were seen once. The ten largest clonotypes hold roughly 45% of the sample.

Concerning this clonotype itself: The antigen this receptor binds is unknown. No qualities accompany the bases; no much larger clone lies one base away.

Ficoll-Paque density gradient centrifugation was the method used to isolate PBMCs. The specimen sequenced was PBMCs or a T cell subset sorted from them (not recorded which). The receptor was isolated from a man between 18 and 35 years old who had mild COVID-19 (a few samples of this study predate the infection). The sample titles of this study are shuffled in the database, so cell type and time point are left out; the donor was told from shared clones. The chain links TRBV2 with TRBJ1-2, with the identity of the D gene unclear. The CDR3 reads CASSERGYYGYTF. The DNA sequence follows: TGTGCCAGCTCCGAACGCGGTTACTATGGCTACACCTTC.